This TCR beta chain appears in the sequencing data of a study of blood T cell repertoires in COVID-19. The table came from immunoSEQ multiplex PCR; TCRdb's copy has only in-frame clones and leaves some out. The sample yields roughly 200,000 clones, around 84% seen once. V shed 2 bases and J 0 bases; nucleotides not matched to a gene: 11. Germline-derived CDR1 and CDR2 are PRHDT and FYEKMQ (reference sequence). The CDR3 is made up of 19 amino acids. Sequencing input: peripheral blood. The V call is TRBV13, the J call TRBJ2-2; 8 bases align to TRBD2. This clonotype originated in a woman at least 80 years old with COVID-19, enrolled during active disease. The CDR3 nucleotides read TGTGCCAGCAGCTTATTTCTTGCAGCGGGGGTCGCGAACACCGGGGAGCTGTTTTTT. Its protein product is CASSLFLAAGVANTGELFF.